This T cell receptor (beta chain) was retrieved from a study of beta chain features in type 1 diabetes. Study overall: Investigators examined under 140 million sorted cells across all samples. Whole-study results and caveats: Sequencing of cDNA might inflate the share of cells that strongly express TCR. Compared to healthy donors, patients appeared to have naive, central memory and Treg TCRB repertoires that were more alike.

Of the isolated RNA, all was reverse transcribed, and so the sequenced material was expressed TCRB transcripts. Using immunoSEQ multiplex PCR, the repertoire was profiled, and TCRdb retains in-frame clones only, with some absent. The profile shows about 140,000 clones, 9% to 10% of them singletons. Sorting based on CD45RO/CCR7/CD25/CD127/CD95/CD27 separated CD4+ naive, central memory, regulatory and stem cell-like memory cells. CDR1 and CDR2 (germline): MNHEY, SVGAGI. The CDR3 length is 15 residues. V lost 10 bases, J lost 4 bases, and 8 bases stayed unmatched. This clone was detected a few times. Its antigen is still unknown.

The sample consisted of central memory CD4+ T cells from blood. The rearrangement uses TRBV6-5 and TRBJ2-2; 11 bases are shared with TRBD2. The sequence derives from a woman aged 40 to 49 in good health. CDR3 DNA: TGTGCCACCATGGCCCTAGCGGGGGGCACCGGGGAGCTGTTTTTT. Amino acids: CATMALAGGTGELFF.